This T cell receptor (beta chain) was captured by sequencing in a study of T-cell reconstitution after alpha-beta-depleted transplantation in children. CDR1 is GTSNPN, CDR2 SVGIG, per germline (reference sequence). The CDR3 length is 13 residues. V gave up 2 bases and J gave up 8 bases; unmatched junction bases: 3. TCRbeta library construction was performed incorporating unique molecular identifiers. One entry per CDR3 protein results from TCRdb running MiXCR on the PCR reads. This sample has 500,000 or so distinct CDR3 sequences, with 30% to 35% found just once. The rearrangement links TRBV30 to TRBJ1-2; 12 nucleotides match TRBD1. The clonotype originates from a human donor who donated a stem cell graft to a child with aplastic anemia. The sequencing used PBMCs from the stem cell graft donor, collected from the stem cell graft. CDR3 sequence reads: CAWSRDRGRGYTF. The CDR3, as DNA: TGTGCCTGGAGTAGGGACAGGGGGCGAGGCTACACCTTC. Full variable domain (rest looked up from reference TRBV30 and TRBJ1-2): SQTIHQWPATLVQPVGSPLSLECTVEGTSNPNLYWYRQAAGRGLQLLFYSVGIGQISSEVPQNLSASRPQDRQFILSSKKLLLSDSGFYLCAWSRDRGRGYTFGSGTRLTVV.